This entry features one T cell receptor beta chain sequence. Its antigen is unknown. This sample was taken from a study of blood T cells in healthy people across ages. Findings and limits, study-wide: No one knew whether donors had CMV, which possibly confounded expanded clonotype changes.

The authors isolated at least 6.5 million PBMCs per sample. A sample-barcoded 5' primer and a J-beta primer mix were used in a second PCR of roughly 7 to 11 cycles. Tags on each cDNA molecule came from a template-switch adaptor with 12 random nucleotides. MiXCR, applied by TCRdb to the 5' RACE reads, yields one record per CDR3 protein. The sample lists roughly 1.6 million distinct CDR3 sequences, approximately 32% occurring once. Germline V gene sequence: CDR1 SEHNR, CDR2 FQNEAQ (reference sequence). The CDR3 is made up of 14 amino acids. V was clipped by 7 bases and J by 2 bases, with 12 bases between them.

This chain connects TRBV7-9 to TRBJ1-5, with D maybe TRBD1 (5 bases). The sequencing sample was made of blood. The origin of this receptor is a woman aged 30 to 39 in good health. CDR3 sequence: CASKGEGGNQPQHF. CDR3 nucleotide sequence: TGTGCCAGCAAAGGAGAAGGGGGCAATCAGCCCCAGCATTTT.